The 14 T cell receptor beta chains in this list originate from one sample, sequenced in a study of regulatory T cells in long-lasting Graves disease (TCRdb year 2021). In light of the paper, this sample's time point label describes: newly diagnosed GD, antithyroid drugs for less than 3 months. RNA was extracted from PBMCs in TRIzol for both TCR sequencing and RNA sequencing. The library relied on multiplex PCR. Sequencing took place on an Illumina HiSeq 4000. CDR3 regions were amplified by Arm-PCR with iRepertoire HTBI primers to construct TCR beta libraries. TCRdb reran the public reads through fastp at Q25 and MiXCR, keeping productive beta chains. CDR3 protein sequences are deduplicated, and each keeps its most common genes and DNA. This sample comprises 350,000 to 500,000 distinct CDR3 sequences, around 15% of them detected only once. The ten largest clones represent 23% of the sample. Another study also made use of these data, one on T cells in Graves' hyperthyroidism and ophthalmopathy.

Sample: peripheral blood mononuclear cells (PBMCs), taken at new diagnosis, from a patient treated with antithyroid drugs. The receptor source for this set is a woman under 30 with Graves disease. Donor details come from another sample of the same person, matched by shared clones.

This clonotype came up once. The chain links TRBV7-9 to TRBJ2-1, with TRBD2 matching 11 bases. V shed 9 bases and J 5 bases; nucleotides not matched to a gene: 15. There are 17 residues in the CDR3. Looked up from germline, CDR1 is SEHNR and CDR2 is FQNEAQ (reference sequence). CDR3 in amino acids: CASKGQAILAGDNEQFF. The CDR3 region has the DNA TGTGCCAGTAAGGGACAGGCTATACTAGCGGGAGACAATGAGCAGTTCTTC.

J is TRBJ2-2 and V is TRBV6-1; 7 nucleotides match TRBD2. The CDR3 spans 16 residues. From germline, CDR1 is MNHNS and CDR2 SASEGT. V dropped 3 bases and J dropped 0; count of bases not matched to a gene: 4. In nucleotides, the CDR3 is TGTGCCAGCAGTGACTCCGGGACTACGAACACCGGGGAGCTGTTTTTT. It translates to CASSDSGTTNTGELFF.

This clonotype was counted at least ten times. A junction end diverges from the germline sequence, so it may reflect a read error. V is TRBV6-1 and J is TRBJ1-1; D may be TRBD1 (5 bases). Germline CDR1 is MNHNS and CDR2 is SASEGT. CDR3 length equals 13 residues. The chain's CDR3 is CASSLTENTEAFF. The CDR3 nucleotides are TGCGCCAGCAGTCTGACAGAAAACACTGAAGCTTTCTTT.

The chain recombines TRBV20-1 with TRBJ2-7; D is unresolved. CDR1 DFQATT and CDR2 SNEGSKA come from the germline V gene (reference sequence). Between the trimmed V and J ends, which lost 5 bases and 6 bases, there was a span of 20 bases. The CDR3 has 14 residues. In DNA, the CDR3 is TGCAGTGCTCCACCCTTAACGCCACTTCGCGAGCAGTACTTC. Translating gives CSAPPLTPLREQYF.

This clonotype occurred many times. The chain combines TRBV20-1 with TRBJ2-7; D remains ambiguous. Germline CDR1 is DFQATT and CDR2 is SNEGSKA (reference sequence). Trimming took 3 bases from V and 7 from J, leaving 13 bases between them. The CDR3 contains 12 residues. CDR3 in amino acids: CSASARNWEQYF. CDR3 DNA: TGCAGTGCTAGTGCCCGCAACTGGGAGCAGTACTTC.

V and J are TRBV25-1 and TRBJ2-7; D unclear. Germline assignment: CDR1 MGHDK and CDR2 SYGVNS. This CDR3 is built from 14 residues. V was pared by 0 bases and J by 0 bases, with 6 bases between. The CDR3 nucleotides read TGTGCCAGCAGTGAATATCGAGCCTCCTACGAGCAGTACTTC. This gives the protein CASSEYRASYEQYF.

This clonotype was counted many times. This sequence joins TRBV7-2 and TRBJ2-6; 10 nucleotides line up with TRBD2. The V and J ends lost 3 bases and 0 bases, in that order; junction bases with no gene match: 14. The CDR3 loop spans 21 amino acids. Germline CDR1 is SGHTA and CDR2 is FQGNSA. CDR3 DNA: TGTGCCAGCAGCTTGAGACTAGCGGGCCGACCCTCAAACTCTGGGGCCAACGTCCTGACTTTC. Amino acids: CASSLRLAGRPSNSGANVLTF.

This clonotype occurred many times. The chain carries TRBV29-1 and TRBJ1-1; D perhaps matches TRBD1 (6 bases). Between the trimmed V and J ends, which lost 7 bases and 8 bases, there was a span of 14 bases. The germline V gene encodes CDR1 SQVTM and CDR2 ANQGSEA. CDR3 length: 11 residues. CDR3 residues: CSAQQGGEAFF. CDR3 nucleotides: TGCAGCGCACAACAGGGAGGGGAAGCTTTCTTT. The complete variable domain, with remaining parts taken from reference TRBV29-1 and TRBJ1-1, reads SAVISQKPSRDICQRGTSLTIQCQVDSQVTMMFWYRQQPGQSLTLIATANQGSEATYESGFVIDKFPISRPNLTFSTLTVSNMSPEDSSIYLCSAQQGGEAFFGQGTRLTVV.

This clonotype was observed many times. The gene calls are TRBV5-4 and TRBJ1-1; no reliable D call. The CDR3 has 14 residues. The germline gives CDR1 SGHNT, CDR2 YYREEE (reference sequence). With 3 bases removed from V and 2 bases from J, the gap between germline ends came to 11 bases. The CDR3 protein is CASSWLQENTEAFF. The CDR3 region has the DNA TGTGCCAGCAGCTGGCTCCAGGAAAACACTGAAGCTTTCTTT.

Here the CDR3 DNA reads TGTGCCAGCATCGATAGCGGGGAAAGCACAGATACGCAGTATTTT. Amino acids: CASIDSGESTDTQYF. The chain carries TRBV7-2 and TRBJ2-3, with 8 bases aligning to TRBD2. Germline V gives CDR1 SGHTA, CDR2 FQGNSA. This CDR3 comprises 15 residues. Unmatched junction bases numbered 6, after V lost 7 bases and J lost 0 bases. Based on the CDR3 plus reference TRBV7-2 and TRBJ2-3, the full variable domain is GAGVSQSPSNKVTEKGKDVELRCDPISGHTALYWYRQSLGQGLEFLIYFQGNSAPDKSGLPSDRFSAERTGGSVSTLTIQRTQQEDSAVYLCASIDSGESTDTQYFGPGTRLTVL.

This clonotype has ten or more counts. The CDR3 nucleotides are TGTGCCAGCAGCTTATCGGGTAGCGGGAGGCGGGAGCAGTACTTC. This codes for CASSLSGSGRREQYF. The V and J genes are TRBV13 and TRBJ2-7, with TRBD2 identical over 10 bases. This CDR3 region has 15 residues. Per the germline V gene, CDR1 is PRHDT and CDR2 is FYEKMQ (reference sequence). After removal of 2 bases from V and 7 bases from J, the junction contained 8 bases not matched to a gene.

The chain joins TRBV20-1 to TRBJ2-1, with 9 bases that match TRBD2. The germline gives CDR1 DFQATT, CDR2 SNEGSKA (reference sequence). The CDR3 covers 16 residues. With 3 bases clipped from V and 6 bases from J, the junction kept 12 bases outside the gene matches. CDR3 in amino acids: CSASIPGTSFGNEQFF. DNA for the CDR3: TGCAGTGCTAGTATCCCCGGGACTAGCTTTGGCAATGAGCAGTTCTTC.

The V call is TRBV10-3, the J call TRBJ2-7; D remains ambiguous. The V gene lost 6 bases and the J gene lost 6 bases, with 9 bases spanning the gap. Germline CDR1 reads ENHRY; CDR2 reads SYGVKD. The CDR3 consists of 11 residues. CDR3 in amino acids: CAIRGMGEQYF. The CDR3 bases are TGTGCCATCAGAGGGATGGGCGAGCAGTACTTC.

The chain employs TRBV25-1 and TRBJ1-2; no clear D. CDR1 and CDR2 from the germline V gene are MGHDK and SYGVNS. The V end was cut by 6 bases, the J end by 1 base, with 15 bases between. The CDR3 has 15 residues. In DNA, the CDR3 is TGTGCCAGCAGCACACGGGCCCAAAGTAACTATGGCTACACCTTC. Protein: CASSTRAQSNYGYTF.